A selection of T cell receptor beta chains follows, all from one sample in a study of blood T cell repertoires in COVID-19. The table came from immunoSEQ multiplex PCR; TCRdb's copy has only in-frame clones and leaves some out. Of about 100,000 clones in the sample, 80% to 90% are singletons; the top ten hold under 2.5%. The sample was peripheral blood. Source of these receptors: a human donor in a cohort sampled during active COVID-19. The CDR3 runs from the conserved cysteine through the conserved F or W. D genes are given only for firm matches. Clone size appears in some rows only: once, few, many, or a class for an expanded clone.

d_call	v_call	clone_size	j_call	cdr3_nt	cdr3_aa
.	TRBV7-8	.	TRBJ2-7	TGTGCCAGCAGCCGACTCGGGGCCTACGAGCAGTACTTC	CASSRLGAYEQYF
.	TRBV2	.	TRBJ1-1	TGTGCCAGCAGTGAGGGTGGGCGAGCTTTCTTT	CASSEGGRAFF
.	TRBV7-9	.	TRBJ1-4	TGTGCCAGCAGCTATGCCGCTTCGAGCGAAAAACTGTTTTTT	CASSYAASSEKLFF
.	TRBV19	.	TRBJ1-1	TGTGCCAGTAGGGACCCACGGGGTAAGGACACTGAAGCTTTCTTT	CASRDPRGKDTEAFF
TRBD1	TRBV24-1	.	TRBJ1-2	TGTGCCACCAGTGATTCGGGACAGGGCTTCTATGGCTACACCTTC	CATSDSGQGFYGYTF
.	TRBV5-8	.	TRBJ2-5	TGTGCGACCAGCAGCCCCGGGGTTGAGACCCAGTACTTC	CATSSPGVETQYF
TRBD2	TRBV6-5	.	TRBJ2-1	TGTGCCAGCAGTTACTGGACTAGCGGGGACAATGAGCAGTTCTTC	CASSYWTSGDNEQFF
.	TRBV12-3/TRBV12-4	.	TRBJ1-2	TGTGCCAGCAGCCGACGGACAGACTATGGCTACACCTTC	CASSRRTDYGYTF
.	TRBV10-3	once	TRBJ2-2	TGTGCCATCAGTGAGTCGCAGGGAAGCACCGGGGAGCTGTTTTTT	CAISESQGSTGELFF
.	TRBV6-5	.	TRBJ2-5	TGTGCCAGCAGTTACGCTAGTAAAGAGACCCAGTACTTC	CASSYASKETQYF
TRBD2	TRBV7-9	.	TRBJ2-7	TGTGCCAGCAGCTCGACCGGGACTAGATCCTACGAGCAGTACTTC	CASSSTGTRSYEQYF
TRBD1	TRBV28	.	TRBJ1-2	TGTGCCAGCAGTTCGGACAGGGTCGGCTACACCTTC	CASSSDRVGYTF
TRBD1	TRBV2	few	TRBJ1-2	TGTGCCAGCAGGGGACAGGGGATAACGTATGGCTACACCTTC	CASRGQGITYGYTF
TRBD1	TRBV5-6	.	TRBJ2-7	TGTGCCAGCAGCTACACAGGGGGGTACGAGCAGTACTTC	CASSYTGGYEQYF
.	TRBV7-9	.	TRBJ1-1	TGTGCCAGCAGCCCGCGTATGAACACTGAAGCTTTCTTT	CASSPRMNTEAFF
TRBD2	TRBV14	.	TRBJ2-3	TGTGCCAGCAGCCTAGCGGGGGGGCCCCCAGATACGCAGTATTTT	CASSLAGGPPDTQYF
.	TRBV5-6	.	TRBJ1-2	TGTGCCAGCAGCTTGAACGCGTTTGGCTACACCTTC	CASSLNAFGYTF
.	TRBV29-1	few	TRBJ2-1	TGCAGCGGAGCCGGGACAAAAGCTTACAATGAGCAGTTCTTC	CSGAGTKAYNEQFF
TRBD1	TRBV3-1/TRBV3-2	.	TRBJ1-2	TGTGCCAGCAGCCGGGACAGGGTGGGCTACACCTTC	CASSRDRVGYTF
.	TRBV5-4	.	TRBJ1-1	TGTGCCAGCAGCCAACTCGGGGGGAACACTGAAGCTTTCTTT	CASSQLGGNTEAFF
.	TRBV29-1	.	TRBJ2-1	TGCAGCGTTGATGGCCACCCGCAACGTTCCTACAATGAGCAGTTCTTC	CSVDGHPQRSYNEQFF
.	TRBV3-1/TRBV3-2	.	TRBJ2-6	TGTGCCAGCAGCCATGAAGGGGCTGGGGCCAACGTCCTGACTTTC	CASSHEGAGANVLTF
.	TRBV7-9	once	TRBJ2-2	TGTGCCAGCAGCACGACCGGGGGAAACACCGGGGAGCTGTTTTTT	CASSTTGGNTGELFF
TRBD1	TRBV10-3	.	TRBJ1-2	TGTGCCATCAATAAAGGGACAGCTAACTATGGCTACACCTTC	CAINKGTANYGYTF